The entry that follows covers one T cell receptor beta chain sequence. The target antigen is unknown. The CDR3 spans 17 residues. Germline V gene sequence: CDR1 LNHDA, CDR2 SQIVND (reference sequence). V was trimmed by 3 bases and J by 2 bases, leaving 14 bases between them. Profiling relied on immunoSEQ multiplex PCR, and the TCRdb table lists in-frame clones only, not all of them. The profile covers 120,000 or so clones, with nearly 90% appearing a single time and about 1.1% taken by the ten largest. The record originates from a study of cytomegalovirus exposure and HLA in healthy donors. Study-wide results and limits: Listed as cytomegalovirus-associated were 150 to 200 TCR beta chains.

The receptor's source is a woman aged 18 to 35 in good health and CMV-seronegative. This chain uses TRBV19 with TRBJ2-6; possible D gene TRBD1, 6 bases. The sample was PBMCs. The CDR3 reads CASSIRPSGAGANVLTF. CDR3 DNA: TGTGCCAGTAGTATCCGTCCCTCAGGGGCTGGGGCCAACGTCCTGACTTTC. Combining the CDR3 with reference TRBV19 and TRBJ2-6 gives the whole variable domain DGGITQSPKYLFRKEGQNVTLSCEQNLNHDAMYWYRQDPGQGLRLIYYSQIVNDFQKGDIAEGYSVSREKKESFPLTVTSAQKNPTAFYLCASSIRPSGAGANVLTFGAGSRLTVL.